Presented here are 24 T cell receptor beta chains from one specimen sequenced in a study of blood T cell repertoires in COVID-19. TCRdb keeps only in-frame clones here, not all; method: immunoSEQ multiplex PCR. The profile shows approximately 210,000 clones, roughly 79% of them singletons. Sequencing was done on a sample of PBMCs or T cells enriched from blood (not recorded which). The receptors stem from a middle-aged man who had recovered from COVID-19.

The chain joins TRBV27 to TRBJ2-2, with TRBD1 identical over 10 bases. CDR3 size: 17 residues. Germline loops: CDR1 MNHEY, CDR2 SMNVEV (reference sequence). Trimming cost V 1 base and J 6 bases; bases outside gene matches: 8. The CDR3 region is CASSLLGGTGVAGELFF. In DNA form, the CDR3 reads TGTGCCAGCAGTTTATTAGGCGGGACAGGGGTAGCCGGGGAGCTGTTTTTT.

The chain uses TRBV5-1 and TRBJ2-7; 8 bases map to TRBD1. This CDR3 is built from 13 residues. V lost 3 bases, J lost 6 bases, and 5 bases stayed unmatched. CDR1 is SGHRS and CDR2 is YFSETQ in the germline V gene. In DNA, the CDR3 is TGCGCCAGCAGCTGGACAGGGCCCGGCGAGCAGTACTTC. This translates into CASSWTGPGEQYF.

Here the CDR3 reads CASSSGQGNQPQHF. The CDR3 nucleotides read TGTGCCAGTAGTTCTGGGCAGGGCAATCAGCCCCAGCATTTT. The genes are TRBV19 and TRBJ1-5; no definite D call. Germline CDR1 and CDR2: LNHDA and SQIVND (reference sequence). The CDR3 loop spans 14 amino acids. V was shortened by 5 bases and J by 2 bases, with 10 bases between the two germline ends.

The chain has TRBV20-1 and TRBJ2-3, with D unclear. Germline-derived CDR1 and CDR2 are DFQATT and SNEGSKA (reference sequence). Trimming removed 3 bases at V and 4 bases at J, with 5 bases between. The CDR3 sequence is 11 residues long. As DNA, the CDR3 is TGCAGTGCTAGTGCCGCAGATACGCAGTATTTT. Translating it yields CSASAADTQYF.

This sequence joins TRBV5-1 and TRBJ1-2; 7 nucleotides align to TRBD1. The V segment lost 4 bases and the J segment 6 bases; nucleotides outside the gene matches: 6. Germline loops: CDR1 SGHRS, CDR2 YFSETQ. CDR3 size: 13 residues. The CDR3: CASSLGTENGYTF. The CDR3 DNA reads TGCGCCAGCAGCCTGGGGACAGAGAATGGCTACACCTTC.

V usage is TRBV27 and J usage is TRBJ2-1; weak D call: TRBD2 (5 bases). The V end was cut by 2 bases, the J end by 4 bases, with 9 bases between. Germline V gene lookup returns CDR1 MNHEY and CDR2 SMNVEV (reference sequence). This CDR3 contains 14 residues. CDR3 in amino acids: CASSLRGRYNEQFF. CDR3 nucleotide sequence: TGTGCCAGCAGTTTACGGGGTCGGTACAATGAGCAGTTCTTC.

The CDR3 sequence: CASSLGRVDNSPLHF. DNA of the CDR3: TGTGCCAGCAGCTTAGGGAGGGTCGATAATTCACCCCTCCACTTT. The rearrangement uses TRBV7-3 and TRBJ1-6, with D hard to call. The CDR3 runs to 15 residues. V lost 2 bases, J lost 5 bases, and 10 bases lay in between. Germline V gene lookup returns CDR1 SGHTA and CDR2 FQGTGA.

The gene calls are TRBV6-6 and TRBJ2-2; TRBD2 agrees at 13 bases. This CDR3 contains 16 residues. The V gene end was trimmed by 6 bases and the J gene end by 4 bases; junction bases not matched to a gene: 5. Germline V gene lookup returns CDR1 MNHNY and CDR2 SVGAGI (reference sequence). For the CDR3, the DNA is TGTGCCAGCAGCAGGACTAGCGGGAGTGGCACCGGGGAGCTGTTTTTT. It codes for CASSRTSGSGTGELFF.

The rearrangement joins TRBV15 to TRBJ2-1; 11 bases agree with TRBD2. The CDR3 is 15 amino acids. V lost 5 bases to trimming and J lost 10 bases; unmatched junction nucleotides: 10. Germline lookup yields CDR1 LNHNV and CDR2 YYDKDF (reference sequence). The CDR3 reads CATSGRSGRAGEQFF. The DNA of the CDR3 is TGTGCCACCAGCGGACGTAGCGGGAGGGCCGGCGAGCAGTTCTTC.

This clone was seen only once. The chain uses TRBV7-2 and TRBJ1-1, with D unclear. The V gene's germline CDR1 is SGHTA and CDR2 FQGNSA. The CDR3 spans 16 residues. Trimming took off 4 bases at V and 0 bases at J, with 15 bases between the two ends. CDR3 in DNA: TGTGCCAGCAGCTCCTTAACGACACTTTTGAACACTGAAGCTTTCTTT. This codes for CASSSLTTLLNTEAFF.

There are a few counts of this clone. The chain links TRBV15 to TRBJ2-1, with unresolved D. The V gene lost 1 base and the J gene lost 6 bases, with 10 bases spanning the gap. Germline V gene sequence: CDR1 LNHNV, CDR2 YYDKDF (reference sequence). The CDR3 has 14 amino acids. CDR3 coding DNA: TGTGCCACCAGCAGAGCCCGGTTCCCCAATGAGCAGTTCTTC. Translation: CATSRARFPNEQFF.

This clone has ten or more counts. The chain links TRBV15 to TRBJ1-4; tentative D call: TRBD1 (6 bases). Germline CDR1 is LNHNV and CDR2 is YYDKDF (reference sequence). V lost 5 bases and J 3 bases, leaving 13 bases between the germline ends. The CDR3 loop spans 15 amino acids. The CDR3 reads CATSRTTGANEKLFF. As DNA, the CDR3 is TGTGCCACCAGCCGTACGACAGGAGCTAATGAAAAACTGTTTTTT.

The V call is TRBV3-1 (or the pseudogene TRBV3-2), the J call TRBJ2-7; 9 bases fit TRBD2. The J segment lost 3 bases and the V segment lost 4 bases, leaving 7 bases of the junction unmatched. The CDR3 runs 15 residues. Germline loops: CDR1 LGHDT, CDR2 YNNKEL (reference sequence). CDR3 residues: CASSRLAGVNYEQYF. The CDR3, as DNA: TGTGCCAGCAGCCGGTTAGCGGGAGTGAACTACGAGCAGTACTTC.

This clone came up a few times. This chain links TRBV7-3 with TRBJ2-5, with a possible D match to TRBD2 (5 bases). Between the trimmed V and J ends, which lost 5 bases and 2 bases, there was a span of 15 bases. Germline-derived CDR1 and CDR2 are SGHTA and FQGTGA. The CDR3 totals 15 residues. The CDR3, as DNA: TGTGCCAGCAGCCTCCTCTCCGGGAAGCAAGAGACCCAGTACTTC. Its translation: CASSLLSGKQETQYF.

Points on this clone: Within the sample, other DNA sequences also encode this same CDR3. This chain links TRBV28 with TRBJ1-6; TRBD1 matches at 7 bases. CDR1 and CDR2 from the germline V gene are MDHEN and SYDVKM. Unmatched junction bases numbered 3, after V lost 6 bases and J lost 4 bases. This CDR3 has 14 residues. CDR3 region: CASSPGQYNSPLHF. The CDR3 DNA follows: TGTGCCAGCAGCCCGGGACAGTATAATTCACCCCTCCACTTT.

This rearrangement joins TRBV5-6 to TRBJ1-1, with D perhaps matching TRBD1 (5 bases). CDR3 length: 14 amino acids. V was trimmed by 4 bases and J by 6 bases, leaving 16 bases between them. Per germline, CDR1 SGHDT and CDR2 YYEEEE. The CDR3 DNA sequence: TGTGCCAGCAGCCCAATAGGCAGGGTGGCTGAAGCTTTCTTT. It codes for CASSPIGRVAEAFF.

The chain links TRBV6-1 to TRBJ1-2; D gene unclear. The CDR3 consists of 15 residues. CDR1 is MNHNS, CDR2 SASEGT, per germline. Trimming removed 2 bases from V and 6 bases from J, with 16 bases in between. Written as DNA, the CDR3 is TGTGCCAGCAGTGAATACGCAGCGGTGACGAATGGCTACACCTTC. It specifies CASSEYAAVTNGYTF.

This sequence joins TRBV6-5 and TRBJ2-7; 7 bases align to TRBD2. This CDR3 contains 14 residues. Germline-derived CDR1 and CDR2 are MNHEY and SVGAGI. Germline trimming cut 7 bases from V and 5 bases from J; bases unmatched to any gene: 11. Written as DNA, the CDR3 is TGTGCCAGCAAAATGGACACGGGGGGAGACGAGCAGTACTTC. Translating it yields CASKMDTGGDEQYF.

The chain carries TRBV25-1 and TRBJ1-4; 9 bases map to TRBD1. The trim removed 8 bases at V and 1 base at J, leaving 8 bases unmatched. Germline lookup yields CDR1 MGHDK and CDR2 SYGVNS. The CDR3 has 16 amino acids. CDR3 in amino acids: CASSPGQGRTNEKLFF. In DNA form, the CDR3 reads TGTGCCAGCTCTCCGGGACAGGGTAGAACTAATGAAAAACTGTTTTTT.

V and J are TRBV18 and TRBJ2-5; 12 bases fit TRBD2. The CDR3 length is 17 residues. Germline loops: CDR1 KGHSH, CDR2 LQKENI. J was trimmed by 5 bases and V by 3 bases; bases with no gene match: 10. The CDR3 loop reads CASSPPAGTSGRETQYF. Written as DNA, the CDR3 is TGTGCCAGCTCACCCCCGGCCGGGACTAGCGGGCGGGAGACCCAGTACTTC.

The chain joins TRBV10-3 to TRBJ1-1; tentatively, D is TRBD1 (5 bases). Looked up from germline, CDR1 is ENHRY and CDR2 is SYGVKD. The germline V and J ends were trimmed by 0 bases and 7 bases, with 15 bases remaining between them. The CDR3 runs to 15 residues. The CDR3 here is CAISESGQANGEAFF. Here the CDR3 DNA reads TGTGCCATCAGTGAGTCAGGACAAGCTAACGGTGAAGCTTTCTTT.

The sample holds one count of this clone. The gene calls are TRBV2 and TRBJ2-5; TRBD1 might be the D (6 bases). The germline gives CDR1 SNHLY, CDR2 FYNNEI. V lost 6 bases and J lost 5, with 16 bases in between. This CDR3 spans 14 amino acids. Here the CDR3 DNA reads TGTGCCAGCAGCCGGACTGGGCAGGGGGAGACCCAGTACTTC. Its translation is CASSRTGQGETQYF. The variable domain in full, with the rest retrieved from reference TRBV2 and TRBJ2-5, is EPEVTQTPSHQVTQMGQEVILRCVPISNHLYFYWYRQILGQKVEFLVSFYNNEISEKSEIFDDQFSVERPDGSNFTLKIRSTKLEDSAMYFCASSRTGQGETQYFGPGTRLLVL.

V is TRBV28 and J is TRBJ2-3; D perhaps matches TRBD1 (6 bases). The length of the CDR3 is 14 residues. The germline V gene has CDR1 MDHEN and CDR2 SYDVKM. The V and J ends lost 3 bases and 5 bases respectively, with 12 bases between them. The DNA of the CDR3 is TGTGCCAGCAGTTTCGGACAGCTGGGAGATACGCAGTATTTT. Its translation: CASSFGQLGDTQYF.

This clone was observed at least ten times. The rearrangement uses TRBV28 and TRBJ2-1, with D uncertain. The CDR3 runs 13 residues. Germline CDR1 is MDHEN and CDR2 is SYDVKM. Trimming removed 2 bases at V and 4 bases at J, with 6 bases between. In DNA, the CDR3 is TGTGCCAGCAGTTTAACCAGGTACAATGAGCAGTTCTTC. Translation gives CASSLTRYNEQFF.